This entry is about one T cell receptor (beta chain). Assay: immunoSEQ multiplex PCR; the TCRdb copy retains only in-frame clones and omits some. This sample has about 310,000 clones, with over 75% found just once. Living in about 25 US areas, the participants were between roughly 18 and 90 years of age. This entry belongs to a study of blood T cell repertoires in COVID-19. V shed 3 bases and J shed 11 bases, with 17 bases lying between them. This CDR3 region has 15 residues. The germline V gene has CDR1 MNHEY and CDR2 SMNVEV (reference sequence). The rearrangement joins TRBV27 to TRBJ1-6; D ambiguous. This receptor was identified in a man younger than 45 who had recovered from COVID-19. Sequenced sample: PBMCs or T cells enriched from blood (not recorded which). This CDR3 is CASSFLGREGTPLHF. The CDR3 DNA is TGTGCCAGCAGTTTTCTTGGCCGGGAGGGAACACCCCTCCACTTT.